This T cell receptor (beta chain) was retrieved from a study of Ad26.COV2.S vaccination and SARS-CoV-2 variants. The CDR3 sequence is 14 residues long. V was trimmed by 6 bases and J by 4 bases, leaving 15 bases between them. CDR1 is MNHEY and CDR2 is SVGEGT in the germline V gene. In regard to this clone: Its antigen is unknown.

Produced via immunoSEQ multiplex PCR; TCRdb's table is partial and in-frame only. The sample has 400,000 to 500,000 clones; roughly 88% are singletons. Study results and caveats: The breadth of spike-specific CD8+ and CD4+ T cell responses after vaccination was reportedly substantial.

Noted treatment: 19 received Ad26.COV2.S at low or high dose, single or two shots; roughly five received placebo; per-sample allocation not given. Following the first vaccine or placebo injection, samples were taken on day 63. Material: peripheral blood, obtained in a trial of Ad26.COV2.S vaccine versus placebo. This clonotype was obtained from a person aged 18-60 years who received the Ad26.COV2.S COVID-19 vaccine or a placebo. The chain has TRBV6-2 or TRBV6-3 and TRBJ1-1; D perhaps matches TRBD1 (5 bases). The CDR3 reads CASSIRALGTEAFF. CDR3 sequence (DNA): TGTGCCAGCAGCATCAGGGCACTGGGCACTGAAGCTTTCTTT.